The clone carrying this TCR beta chain showed up many times. The time point: patch test 2, 6 weeks after DPC sensitization. The treatment was: therapeutic diphenylcyclopropenone sensitization with weekly scalp DPC. Donation of samples came from alopecia patients who were 18 to 70 years old and suitable for DPC. The data originate from a study of human T cells and chemical hapten exposure. Across the whole study: Patients had diphenylcyclopropenone applied to the scalp weekly throughout the approximately 25-week study.

From germline, CDR1 is KGHSH and CDR2 LQKENI. V lost 6 bases to trimming and J lost 5 bases; unmatched junction nucleotides: 9. The CDR3 totals 15 residues. TCRdb recomputed calls from the RACE reads with MiXCR, one row per CDR3 protein. The data hold about 85,000 distinct CDR3 sequences, with around 10% observed a single time. Specimen: whole blood, collected in connection with sensitization to the hapten diphenylcyclopropenone (DPC). The rearrangement joins TRBV18 to TRBJ2-5; 10 positions agree with TRBD1. The receptor's source is a man younger than 30 with alopecia areata. Some clones in this sample may be carry-over from other donors' samples. In nucleotides, the CDR3 is TGTGCCAGCTCTCGTGACAGGGGGCTGGGGGAGACCCAGTACTTC. Amino acid sequence: CASSRDRGLGETQYF. Full variable domain (missing parts from reference TRBV18 and TRBJ2-5): NAGVMQNPRHLVRRRGQEARLRCSPMKGHSHVYWYRQLPEEGLKFMVYLQKENIIDESGMPKERFSAEFPKEGPSILRIQQVVRGDSAAYFCASSRDRGLGETQYFGPGTRLLVL.